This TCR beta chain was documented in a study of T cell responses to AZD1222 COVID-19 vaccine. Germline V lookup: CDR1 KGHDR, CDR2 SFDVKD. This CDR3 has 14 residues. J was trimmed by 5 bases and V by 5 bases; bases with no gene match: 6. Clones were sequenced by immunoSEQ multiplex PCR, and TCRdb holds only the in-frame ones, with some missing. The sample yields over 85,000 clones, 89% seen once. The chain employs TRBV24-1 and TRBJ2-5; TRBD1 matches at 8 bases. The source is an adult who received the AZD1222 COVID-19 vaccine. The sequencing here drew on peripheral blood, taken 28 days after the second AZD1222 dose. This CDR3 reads CATSGTGSLETQYF. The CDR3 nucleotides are TGTGCCACCAGTGGGACAGGGAGTTTGGAGACCCAGTACTTC.